This T cell receptor beta chain stems from a study of T-cell reconstitution after alpha-beta-depleted transplantation in children. Study-wide results and limits: About two months after transplant, alpha-beta T cells reportedly came from several hundred expanded graft clones. A year post-transplant, T-cell counts and diversity derived mostly from newly produced T cells. Diversity of TCRbeta at day 60 was high in some patients, arising from surviving recipient T cells and thymic progenitors.

V shed 11 bases and J shed 2 bases, with 19 bases lying between them. Per the germline V gene, CDR1 is MDHEN and CDR2 is SYDVKM. This CDR3 spans 14 amino acids. Notes on this clonotype: Its antigen is not identified.

Unique molecular identifiers were used to barcode this TCRbeta library. Each CDR3 protein is one row after TCRdb ran MiXCR on the PCR reads. The sample has roughly 350,000 distinct CDR3 sequences; about a sixth are singletons. Sequenced here: PBMCs, mostly from graft donor cells, sampled 360 days after TCRalphabeta/CD19-depleted stem cell transplant. The sequence was collected from a male patient aged 2-15 years who had a stem cell transplant for acute lymphoblastic leukemia, so the T cells may come from the graft donor. The chain couples TRBV28 to TRBJ2-7; a weak D match, TRBD2 (6 bases). CDR3 DNA: TGTGCCTGCGAACCACGGGGGAACACCTACGAGCAGTACTTC. It is translated as CACEPRGNTYEQYF.